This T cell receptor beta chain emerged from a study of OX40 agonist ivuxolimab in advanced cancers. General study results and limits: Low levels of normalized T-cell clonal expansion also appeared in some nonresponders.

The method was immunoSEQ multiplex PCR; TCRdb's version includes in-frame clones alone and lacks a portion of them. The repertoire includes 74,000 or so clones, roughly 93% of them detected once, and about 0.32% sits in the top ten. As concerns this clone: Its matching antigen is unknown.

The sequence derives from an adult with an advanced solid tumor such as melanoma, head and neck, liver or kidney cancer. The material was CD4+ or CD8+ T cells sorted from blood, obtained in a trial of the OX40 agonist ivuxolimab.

CDR3 protein: CASSTKTGEYGYTF. CDR3 coding DNA: TGTGCCAGCAGTACGAAGACAGGGGAGTATGGCTACACCTTC. This chain links TRBV27 with TRBJ1-2, with 8 bases lining up with TRBD1. After removal of 5 bases from V and 5 bases from J, the junction contained 7 bases not matched to a gene. The germline gives CDR1 MNHEY, CDR2 SMNVEV (reference sequence). The CDR3 has 14 amino acids.